Listed here is a single TCR beta chain. Its antigen is still unknown. This record comes from a study of shared clonotypes between healthy human individuals. Study-wide points: Estimated clonotype richness was generally higher in naive than memory subsets.

Splitting the CD4+ cells yielded a CD45RA+ naive subset and a CD45RA-negative memory subset. Several immunoSEQ plates received, in even portions, the genomic DNA of each subset. The assay was immunoSEQ multiplex PCR, and TCRdb's table has in-frame clones only and misses some. The top ten clones hold approximately 0.06% of a sample with more than 400,000 clones, 95% to 97% of them seen once. J gave up 2 bases and V 6 bases, and 8 bases lay outside the gene matches. CDR1 and CDR2 (germline): KGHSH, LQKENI. The CDR3 sequence is 15 residues long. The chain couples TRBV18 to TRBJ2-7; the match to TRBD2 covers 9 bases. The sequenced material came from naive CD4+ T cells sorted from blood. As to subset: CD45RA+ positively selected. The TCR was taken from a woman aged 30 to 39 in good health. CDR3 sequence reads: CASSRRLAETYEQYF. The CDR3 region has the DNA TGTGCCAGCTCTCGCCGACTAGCGGAGACCTACGAGCAGTACTTC. Full variable domain (outside the CDR3, taken from reference TRBV18 and TRBJ2-7): NAGVMQNPRHLVRRRGQEARLRCSPMKGHSHVYWYRQLPEEGLKFMVYLQKENIIDESGMPKERFSAEFPKEGPSILRIQQVVRGDSAAYFCASSRRLAETYEQYFGPGTRLTVT.